This passage covers 21 T cell receptor beta chains from one sample sequenced in a study of CD8 T cells in Susac syndrome. Random hexamers were used to reverse transcribe an amount of roughly 0.45 to 1 ug RNA. TCRdb called the immunoSEQ multiplex PCR reads again in MiXCR, with one record for every CDR3 protein. The table shows approximately 210,000 distinct CDR3 sequences, with around 95% occurring only once. The sample consisted of CD4+ T cells from PBMCs. These receptors all come from a human donor with multiple sclerosis.

The chain has TRBV15 and TRBJ1-4, with TRBD1 matching 9 bases. CDR1 is LNHNV and CDR2 is YYDKDF in the germline V gene (reference sequence). The CDR3 sequence is 15 residues long. Germline trimming cut 5 bases from V and 8 bases from J; bases unmatched to any gene: 9. This CDR3 reads CATSRTTGGKEKLFF. The CDR3 nucleotides read TGTGCCACCAGCCGAACGACAGGGGGAAAAGAAAAACTGTTTTTT.

This clonotype was observed a handful of times. The chain carries TRBV7-9 and TRBJ2-3; D not certain. CDR1 is SEHNR and CDR2 is FQNEAQ in the germline V gene (reference sequence). With 2 bases removed from V and 0 bases from J, the gap between germline ends came to 6 bases. This CDR3 has 14 residues. CDR3 region: CASSLSHSTDTQYF. CDR3 in DNA: TGTGCCAGCAGCTTATCCCATAGCACAGATACGCAGTATTTT.

The chain is built from TRBV27 and TRBJ2-7, with 7 positions matching TRBD2. Germline lookup yields CDR1 MNHEY and CDR2 SMNVEV (reference sequence). The CDR3 spans 15 residues. The V and J ends lost 3 bases and 2 bases, in that order; junction bases with no gene match: 7. The CDR3 region is CASSFAAGDAYEQYF. CDR3 DNA sequence: TGTGCCAGCAGTTTCGCGGCGGGAGACGCCTACGAGCAGTACTTC.

The rearrangement links TRBV5-1 to TRBJ2-3; 9 bases line up with TRBD2. In germline, CDR1 is SGHRS, CDR2 YFSETQ. The CDR3 is 15 amino acids. V lost 0 bases and J lost 3; bases outside the gene matches: 2. DNA for the CDR3: TGCGCCAGCAGCTTGGGCGGGGGGGCTACAGATACGCAGTATTTT. Amino acid sequence: CASSLGGGATDTQYF.

The chain combines TRBV9 with TRBJ2-5; TRBD1 or TRBD2 may be the D gene (5 bases each). The CDR3 contains 15 residues. Trimming cost V 3 bases and J 2 bases, with 14 bases left between them. The germline gives CDR1 SGDLS, CDR2 YYNGEE. CDR3 protein: CASSERGGRQETQYF. The CDR3 bases are TGTGCCAGCAGCGAGAGGGGTGGGCGGCAAGAGACCCAGTACTTC. The variable domain in full, with the rest retrieved from reference TRBV9 and TRBJ2-5, is DSGVTQTPKHLITATGQRVTLRCSPRSGDLSVYWYQQSLDQGLQFLIQYYNGEERAKGNILERFSAQQFPDLHSELNLSSLELGDSALYFCASSERGGRQETQYFGPGTRLLVL.

This clonotype was found once. The chain uses TRBV9 and TRBJ1-1; unclear D gene. The germline CDR1 and CDR2 sequences are SGDLS and YYNGEE. V was pared by 0 bases and J by 4 bases, with 10 bases between. The CDR3 consists of 14 residues. The CDR3 region has the DNA TGTGCCAGCAGCGTAGATGCACGGGTCACTGAAGCTTTCTTT. Protein: CASSVDARVTEAFF. Full variable domain (outside the CDR3, taken from reference TRBV9 and TRBJ1-1): DSGVTQTPKHLITATGQRVTLRCSPRSGDLSVYWYQQSLDQGLQFLIQYYNGEERAKGNILERFSAQQFPDLHSELNLSSLELGDSALYFCASSVDARVTEAFFGQGTRLTVV.

This chain links TRBV6-6 with TRBJ2-2, with unresolved D. The V and J ends lost 0 bases and 7 bases respectively, with 9 bases between them. The CDR3 totals 14 residues. CDR1 and CDR2 (germline): MNHNY, SVGAGI (reference sequence). CDR3 sequence: CASSYSDLGGELFF. CDR3 nucleotide sequence: TGTGCCAGCAGTTACTCAGACTTGGGCGGGGAGCTGTTTTTT.

This clonotype was observed once. The CDR3 loop reads CSAAAGLETQYF. The CDR3 region has the DNA TGCAGTGCTGCGGCAGGGTTGGAGACCCAGTACTTC. This chain links TRBV20-1 with TRBJ2-5; the D gene is possibly TRBD1 (5 bases). Germline V CDR1 and CDR2: DFQATT, SNEGSKA (reference sequence). Trimming shortened V by 5 bases and J by 5 bases, and 12 bases separated the two germline ends. The CDR3 consists of 12 residues.

J is TRBJ2-1 and V is TRBV30; D ambiguous. Germline V gene sequence: CDR1 GTSNPN, CDR2 SVGIG (reference sequence). V shed 2 bases and J shed 6 bases, with 17 bases lying between them. The length of the CDR3 is 15 residues. CDR3 coding DNA: TGTGCCTGGAGTAACGGCTCCCCTTTTCTCAATGAGCAGTTCTTC. Encoded protein: CAWSNGSPFLNEQFF.

V gene TRBV15 combines with J gene TRBJ2-3; 10 bases fit TRBD1. Trimming at V came to 3 bases and at J to 4 bases, leaving 13 bases not matched to a gene. The CDR3 is 18 residues long. The germline gives CDR1 LNHNV, CDR2 YYDKDF (reference sequence). The CDR3 region has the DNA TGTGCCACCAGCAGGGGCAGAGACAGGGGGCGCCGAGCAGATACGCAGTATTTT. Protein sequence: CATSRGRDRGRRADTQYF.

The chain combines TRBV18 with TRBJ2-1; D is possibly TRBD2 (6 bases). This CDR3 has 13 residues. V lost 3 bases to trimming and J lost 8 bases, with 11 bases between them. Germline CDR1 is KGHSH and CDR2 is LQKENI. CDR3 coding DNA: TGTGCCAGCTCACCCACTCGGGGGTATGAGCAGTTCTTC. Its translation: CASSPTRGYEQFF.

This sequence joins TRBV7-2 and TRBJ2-3; 9 bases are a match to TRBD2. This CDR3 is 16 amino acids long. The V gene's germline CDR1 is SGHTA and CDR2 FQGNSA. V shed 7 bases and J 10 bases; nucleotides not matched to a gene: 18. The DNA of the CDR3 is TGTGCCAGCACCAGTCGCGGGGGGGCCGAGTTTTGGGCGCAGTATTTT. Its protein product is CASTSRGGAEFWAQYF.

The J gene is TRBJ1-2, the V gene TRBV5-6, with 7 bases fitting TRBD1. This CDR3 spans 15 amino acids. The trim removed 3 bases at V and 4 bases at J, leaving 9 bases unmatched. The germline gives CDR1 SGHDT, CDR2 YYEEEE. CDR3 residues: CASSSINGQVYGYTF. The CDR3 nucleotides are TGTGCCAGCAGCTCTATTAATGGACAGGTCTATGGCTACACCTTC.

This sequence joins TRBV15 and TRBJ2-5; TRBD1 aligns across 8 bases. Germline lookup yields CDR1 LNHNV and CDR2 YYDKDF (reference sequence). Trimming removed 2 bases from V and 4 bases from J; junction bases left unmatched: 6. This CDR3 is 15 amino acids long. The DNA for the CDR3 is TGTGCCACCAGCAGACTTGGACAGGGTGGAGAGACCCAGTACTTC. It encodes CATSRLGQGGETQYF. The full variable domain, with the rest looked up from reference TRBV15 and TRBJ2-5, is DAMVIQNPRYQVTQFGKPVTLSCSQTLNHNVMYWYQQKSSQAPKLLFHYYDKDFNNEADTPDNFQSRRPNTSFCFLDIRSPGLGDTAMYLCATSRLGQGGETQYFGPGTRLLVL.

The chain employs TRBV7-2 and TRBJ2-5; TRBD2 aligns across 10 bases. The CDR3 length is 15 residues. Germline values: CDR1 SGHTA, CDR2 FQGNSA. Unmatched junction bases numbered 6, after V lost 6 bases and J lost 2 bases. The CDR3 DNA reads TGTGCCAGCAGTGTACTAGCGGGGCGGCAAGAGACCCAGTACTTC. As protein: CASSVLAGRQETQYF.

The chain employs TRBV27 and TRBJ1-1, with a weak D call TRBD1 (6 bases). CDR1 is MNHEY, CDR2 SMNVEV, per germline (reference sequence). Trimming shortened V by 8 bases and J by 5 bases, and 21 bases separated the two germline ends. The CDR3 consists of 15 residues. The CDR3 region has the DNA TGTGCCAGCGGGTCTTGGGACACGAGAGGGACTGAAGCTTTCTTT. This gives the protein CASGSWDTRGTEAFF.

This chain links TRBV6-6 with TRBJ1-2; no clear D. The CDR3 sequence is 15 residues long. Trimming cost V 7 bases and J 3 bases, with 18 bases left between them. Germline CDR1 and CDR2: MNHNY and SVGAGI (reference sequence). The chain's CDR3 is CASNRGRRHDYGYTF. In DNA, the CDR3 is TGTGCCAGCAACCGAGGGAGACGACATGACTATGGCTACACCTTC.

This chain uses TRBV5-1 with TRBJ2-5, with 7 bases fitting TRBD1. Germline CDR1 SGHRS, CDR2 YFSETQ. With V trimmed by 0 bases and J by 1 base, 6 bases remained unmatched. The CDR3 length is 16 residues. The CDR3 reads CASSLGSGQLQETQYF. The CDR3 DNA is TGCGCCAGCAGCTTGGGTTCGGGACAGCTCCAAGAGACCCAGTACTTC.

The J gene is TRBJ2-2, the V gene TRBV5-1; 10 bases line up with TRBD1. Germline V gene lookup returns CDR1 SGHRS and CDR2 YFSETQ. The ends lost 3 bases at V and 5 bases at J; junction bases unmatched: 7. This CDR3 comprises 16 residues. Here the CDR3 DNA reads TGCGCCAGCAGCTCTCCGGGACAGGGGATAACCGGGGAGCTGTTTTTT. Translating gives CASSSPGQGITGELFF.

The V gene is TRBV23-1, the J gene TRBJ1-1; D not certain. TRBV23-1 is treated as an ORF (open reading frame) with a function not yet certain. The CDR3 runs 14 residues. V dropped 8 bases and J dropped 1 base, with 14 bases sitting between them. CDR3 loop: CASCRRRENTEAFF. In nucleotides, the CDR3 is TGCGCCAGCTGTAGAAGAAGGGAGAACACTGAAGCTTTCTTT.

The chain employs TRBV29-1 and TRBJ2-7, with TRBD2 matching over 9 bases. Trimming took 3 bases from V and 2 from J; bases not matched to a gene: 2. From germline, CDR1 is SQVTM and CDR2 ANQGSEA. The CDR3 consists of 13 residues. The CDR3 spells CSVETSGTYEQYF. As DNA, the CDR3 is TGCAGCGTTGAGACTAGCGGTACCTACGAGCAGTACTTC.